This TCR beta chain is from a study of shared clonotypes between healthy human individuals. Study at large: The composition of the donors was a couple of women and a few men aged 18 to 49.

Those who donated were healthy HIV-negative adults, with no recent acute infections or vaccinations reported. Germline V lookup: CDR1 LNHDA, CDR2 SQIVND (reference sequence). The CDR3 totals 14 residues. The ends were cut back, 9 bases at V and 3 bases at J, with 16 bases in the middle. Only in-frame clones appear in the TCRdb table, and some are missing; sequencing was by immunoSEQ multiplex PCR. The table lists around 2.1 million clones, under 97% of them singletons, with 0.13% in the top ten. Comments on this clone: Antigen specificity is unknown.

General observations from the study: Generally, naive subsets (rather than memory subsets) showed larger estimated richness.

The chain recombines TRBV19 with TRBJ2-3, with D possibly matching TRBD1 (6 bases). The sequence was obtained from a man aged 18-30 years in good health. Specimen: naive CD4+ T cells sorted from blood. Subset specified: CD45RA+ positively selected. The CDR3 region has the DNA TGTGCCAGCCGTCGACCGGACAGAACAGATACGCAGTATTTT. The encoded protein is CASRRPDRTDTQYF.